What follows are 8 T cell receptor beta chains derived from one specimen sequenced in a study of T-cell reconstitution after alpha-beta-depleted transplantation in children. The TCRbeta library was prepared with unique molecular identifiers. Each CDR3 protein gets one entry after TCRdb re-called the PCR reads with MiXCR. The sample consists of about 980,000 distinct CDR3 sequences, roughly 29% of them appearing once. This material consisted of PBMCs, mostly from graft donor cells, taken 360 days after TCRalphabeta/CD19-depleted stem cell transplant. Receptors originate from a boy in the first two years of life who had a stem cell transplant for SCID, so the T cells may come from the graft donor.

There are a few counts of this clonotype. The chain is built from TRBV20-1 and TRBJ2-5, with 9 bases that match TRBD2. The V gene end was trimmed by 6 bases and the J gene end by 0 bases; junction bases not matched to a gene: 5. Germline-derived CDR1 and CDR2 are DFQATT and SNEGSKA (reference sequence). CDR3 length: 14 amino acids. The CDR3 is CSAVAGADQETQYF. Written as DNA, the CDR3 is TGCAGTGCCGTAGCGGGGGCCGACCAAGAGACCCAGTACTTC.

CDR3 loop: CASSLDSRTSTEAFF. In DNA, the CDR3 is TGCGCCAGCAGCTTGGACAGCCGTACGAGTACTGAAGCTTTCTTT. The chain couples TRBV5-1 to TRBJ1-1; D is unclear. This CDR3 contains 15 residues. Per the germline V gene, CDR1 is SGHRS and CDR2 is YFSETQ. Between the trimmed V and J ends, which lost 0 bases and 5 bases, there was a span of 14 bases.

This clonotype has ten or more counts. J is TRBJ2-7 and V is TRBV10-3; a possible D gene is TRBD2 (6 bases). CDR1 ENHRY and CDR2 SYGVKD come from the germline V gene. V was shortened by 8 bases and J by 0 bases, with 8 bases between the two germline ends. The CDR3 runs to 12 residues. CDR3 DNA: TGTGCCATCGGGGGGTCCTCCTACGAGCAGTACTTC. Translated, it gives CAIGGSSYEQYF.

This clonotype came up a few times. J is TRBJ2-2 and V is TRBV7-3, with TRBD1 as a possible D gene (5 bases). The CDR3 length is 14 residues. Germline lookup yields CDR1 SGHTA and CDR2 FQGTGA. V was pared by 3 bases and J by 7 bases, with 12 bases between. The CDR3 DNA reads TGTGCCAGCAGCTTCCAGGGAAGGGGCGGGGAGCTGTTTTTT. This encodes CASSFQGRGGELFF.

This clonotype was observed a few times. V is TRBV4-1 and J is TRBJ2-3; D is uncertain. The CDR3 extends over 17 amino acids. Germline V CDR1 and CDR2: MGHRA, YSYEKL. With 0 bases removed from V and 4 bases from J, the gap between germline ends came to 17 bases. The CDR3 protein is CASSQDSWVSVADTQYF. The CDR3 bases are TGCGCCAGCAGCCAAGACTCATGGGTCTCGGTCGCAGATACGCAGTATTTT.

CDR3 amino acids: CASSRRQGEETQYF. CDR3 coding DNA: TGTGCCAGCAGCCGCCGACAGGGCGAAGAGACCCAGTACTTC. The chain carries TRBV7-8 and TRBJ2-5; 7 nucleotides match TRBD1. CDR1 is SGHVS, CDR2 FQNEAQ, per germline. V gave up 5 bases and J gave up 3 bases; unmatched junction bases: 6. This CDR3 is built from 14 residues.

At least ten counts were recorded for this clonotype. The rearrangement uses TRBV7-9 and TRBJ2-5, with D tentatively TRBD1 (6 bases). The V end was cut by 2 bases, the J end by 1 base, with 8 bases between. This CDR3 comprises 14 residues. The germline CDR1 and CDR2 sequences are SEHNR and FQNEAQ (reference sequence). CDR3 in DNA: TGTGCCAGCAGCTTAATACAGGGCCAAGAGACCCAGTACTTC. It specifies CASSLIQGQETQYF.

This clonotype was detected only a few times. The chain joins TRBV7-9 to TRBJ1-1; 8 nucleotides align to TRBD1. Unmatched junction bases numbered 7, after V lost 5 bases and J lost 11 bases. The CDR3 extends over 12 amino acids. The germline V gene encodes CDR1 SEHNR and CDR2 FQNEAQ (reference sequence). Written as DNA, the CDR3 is TGTGCCAGCAGCGAAGGACAGGGTCGGGCTTTCTTT. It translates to CASSEGQGRAFF. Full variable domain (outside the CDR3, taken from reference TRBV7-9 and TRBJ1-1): DTGVSQNPRHKITKRGQNVTFRCDPISEHNRLYWYRQTLGQGPEFLTYFQNEAQLEKSRLLSDRFSAERPKGSFSTLEIQRTEQGDSAMYLCASSEGQGRAFFGQGTRLTVV.